This entry concerns a single T cell receptor beta chain. The antigen is undetermined. The data were obtained in a study of OX40 agonist ivuxolimab in advanced cancers. Background on the study: In this cohort, patients received ivuxolimab, an agonistic anti-OX40 (CD134) antibody. Intravenous ivuxolimab at 0.01 to 10 mg/kg was given to patients every 2 weeks. Study results and caveats: In a subset of nonresponders, normalized T-cell clonal expansion was also low.

Assay used: immunoSEQ multiplex PCR; TCRdb lists only in-frame clones, some missing. This repertoire shows 20,000 to 25,000 clones, 88% found once; its top ten account for 30% to 35%. V trimming: 4 bases; J trimming: 3 bases; junction bases outside the gene matches: 4. The CDR3 covers 14 residues. Germline CDR1 and CDR2: SGHRS and YFSETQ. Blood got drawn at baseline, again on cycle 4 day 1, and then on cycle 7 day 1. This clonotype was obtained from an adult with an advanced solid tumor such as melanoma, head and neck, liver or kidney cancer. This sample comprised CD4+ or CD8+ T cells sorted from blood, obtained in a trial of the OX40 agonist ivuxolimab. The chain combines TRBV5-1 with TRBJ2-3; 8 bases line up with TRBD1. This chain's CDR3 is CASSDGQGTDTQYF. The CDR3 DNA reads as TGCGCCAGCAGCGACGGACAGGGAACAGATACGCAGTATTTT.